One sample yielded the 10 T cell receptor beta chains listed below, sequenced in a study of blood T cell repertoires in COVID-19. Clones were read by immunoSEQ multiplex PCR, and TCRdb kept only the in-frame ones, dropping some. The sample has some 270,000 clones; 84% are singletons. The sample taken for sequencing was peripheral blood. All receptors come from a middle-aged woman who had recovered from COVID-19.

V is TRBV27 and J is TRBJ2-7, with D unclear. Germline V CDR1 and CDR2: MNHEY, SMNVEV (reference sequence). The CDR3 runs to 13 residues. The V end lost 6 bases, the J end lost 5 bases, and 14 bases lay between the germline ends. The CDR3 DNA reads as TGTGCCAGCAGGCAGGAAAGGCGCCACGAGCAGTACTTC. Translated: CASRQERRHEQYF.

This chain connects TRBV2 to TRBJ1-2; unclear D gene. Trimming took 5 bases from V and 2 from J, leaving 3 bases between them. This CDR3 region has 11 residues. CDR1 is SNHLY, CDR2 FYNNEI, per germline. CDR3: CASSPNYGYTF. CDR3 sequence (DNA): TGTGCCAGCAGTCCAAACTATGGCTACACCTTC.

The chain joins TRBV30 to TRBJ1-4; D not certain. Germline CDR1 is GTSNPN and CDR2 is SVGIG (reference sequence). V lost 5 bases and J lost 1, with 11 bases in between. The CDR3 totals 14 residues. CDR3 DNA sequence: TGTGCCTGGGCGGCGGGCGGAACTAATGAAAAACTGTTTTTT. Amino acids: CAWAAGGTNEKLFF.

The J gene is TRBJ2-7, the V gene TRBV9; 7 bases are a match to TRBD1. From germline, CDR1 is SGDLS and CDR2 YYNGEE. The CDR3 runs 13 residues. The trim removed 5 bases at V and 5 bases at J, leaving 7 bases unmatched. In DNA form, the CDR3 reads TGTGCCAGCAGGGCCCCAGGGGGAGACGAGCAGTACTTC. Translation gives CASRAPGGDEQYF.

The CDR3 region is CASSEWQNYGYTF. The CDR3 DNA reads TGTGCCAGCAGTGAATGGCAGAACTATGGCTACACCTTC. The chain carries TRBV2 and TRBJ1-2, with D hard to call. This CDR3 is 13 amino acids long. CDR1 is SNHLY, CDR2 FYNNEI, per germline. Trimming removed 2 bases from V and 2 bases from J, with 6 bases in between.

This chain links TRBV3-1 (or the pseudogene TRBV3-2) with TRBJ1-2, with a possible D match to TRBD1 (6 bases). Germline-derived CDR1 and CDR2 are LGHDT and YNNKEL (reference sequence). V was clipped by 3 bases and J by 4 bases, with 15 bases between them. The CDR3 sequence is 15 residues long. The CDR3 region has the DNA TGTGCCAGCAGCCAGGACAGAGCCCGGGGCTATGGCTACACCTTC. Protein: CASSQDRARGYGYTF.

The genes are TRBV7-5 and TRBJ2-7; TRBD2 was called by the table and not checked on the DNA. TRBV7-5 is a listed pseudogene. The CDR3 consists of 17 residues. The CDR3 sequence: CVRTTSPRLAGHYEQYF. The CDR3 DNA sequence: TGTGTCAGAACCACATCCCCTAGGCTAGCGGGACACTACGAGCAGTACTTC.

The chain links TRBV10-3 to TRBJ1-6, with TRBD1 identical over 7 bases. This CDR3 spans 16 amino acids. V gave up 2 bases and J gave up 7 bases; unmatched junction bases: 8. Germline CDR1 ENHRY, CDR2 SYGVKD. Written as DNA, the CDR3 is TGTGCCATCAGTGAGGGAAGCGACAGGGCGAATTCACCCCTCCACTTT. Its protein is CAISEGSDRANSPLHF.

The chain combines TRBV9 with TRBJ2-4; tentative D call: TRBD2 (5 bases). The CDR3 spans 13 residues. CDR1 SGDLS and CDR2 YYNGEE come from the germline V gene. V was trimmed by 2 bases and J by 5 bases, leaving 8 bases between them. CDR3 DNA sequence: TGTGCCAGCAGCGTCGGACTGGAAAACATTCAGTACTTC. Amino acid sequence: CASSVGLENIQYF.

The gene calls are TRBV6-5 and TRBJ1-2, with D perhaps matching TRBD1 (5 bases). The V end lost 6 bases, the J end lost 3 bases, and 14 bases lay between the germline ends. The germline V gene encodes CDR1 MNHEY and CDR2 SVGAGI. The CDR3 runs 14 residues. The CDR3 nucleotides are TGTGCCAGCAGCGAGCGGGGGTTCGACTATGGCTACACCTTC. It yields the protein CASSERGFDYGYTF.